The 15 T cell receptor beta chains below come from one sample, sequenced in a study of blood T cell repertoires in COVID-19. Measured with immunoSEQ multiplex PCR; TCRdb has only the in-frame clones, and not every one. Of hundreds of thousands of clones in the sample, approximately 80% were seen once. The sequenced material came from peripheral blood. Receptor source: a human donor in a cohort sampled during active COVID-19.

CDR3 residues: CASSMGQAPSGNTIYF. The CDR3 bases are TGTGCCAGTAGTATGGGTCAGGCGCCCTCTGGAAACACCATATATTTT. The chain uses TRBV19 and TRBJ1-3; D unclear. V was trimmed by 3 bases and J by 0 bases, leaving 12 bases between them. The germline V gene encodes CDR1 LNHDA and CDR2 SQIVND (reference sequence). The CDR3 is 16 amino acids.

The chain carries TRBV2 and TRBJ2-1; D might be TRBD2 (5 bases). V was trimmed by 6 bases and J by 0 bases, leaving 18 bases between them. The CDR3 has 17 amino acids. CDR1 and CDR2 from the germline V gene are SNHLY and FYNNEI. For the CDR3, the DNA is TGTGCCAGCAGGGAGCGGCCGGCGGGCCGCTCCTACAATGAGCAGTTCTTC. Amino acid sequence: CASRERPAGRSYNEQFF.

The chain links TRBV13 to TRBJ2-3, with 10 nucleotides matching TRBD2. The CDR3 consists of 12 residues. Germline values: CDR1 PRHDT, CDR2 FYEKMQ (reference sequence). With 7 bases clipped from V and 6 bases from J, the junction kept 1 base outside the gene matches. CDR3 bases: TGTGCCAGCAAACTAGCGGGGGATACGCAGTATTTT. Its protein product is CASKLAGDTQYF.

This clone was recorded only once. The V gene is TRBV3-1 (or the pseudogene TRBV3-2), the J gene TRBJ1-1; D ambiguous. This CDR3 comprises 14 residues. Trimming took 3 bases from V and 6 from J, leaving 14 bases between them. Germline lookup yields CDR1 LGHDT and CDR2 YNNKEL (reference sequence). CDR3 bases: TGTGCCAGCAGCCACCCGACCCATCGGGCTGAAGCTTTCTTT. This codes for CASSHPTHRAEAFF.

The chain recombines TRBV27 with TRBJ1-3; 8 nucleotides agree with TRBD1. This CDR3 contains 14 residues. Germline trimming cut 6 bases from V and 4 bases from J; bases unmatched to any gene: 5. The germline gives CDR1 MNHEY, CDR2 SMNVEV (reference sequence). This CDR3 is CASRPSGGGNTIYF. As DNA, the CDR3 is TGTGCCAGCAGGCCCTCAGGGGGCGGAAACACCATATATTTT.

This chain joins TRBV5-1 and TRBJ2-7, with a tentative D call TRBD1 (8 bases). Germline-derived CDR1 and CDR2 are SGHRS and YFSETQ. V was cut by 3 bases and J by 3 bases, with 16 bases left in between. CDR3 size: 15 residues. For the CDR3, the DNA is TGCGCCAGCAGCTCGGGGGGACAGGCCAACTACGAGCAGTACTTC. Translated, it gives CASSSGGQANYEQYF. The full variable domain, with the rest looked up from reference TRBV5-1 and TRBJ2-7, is KAGVTQTPRYLIKTRGQQVTLSCSPISGHRSVSWYQQTPGQGLQFLFEYFSETQRNKGNFPGRFSGRQFSNSRSEMNVSTLELGDSALYLCASSSGGQANYEQYFGPGTRLTVT.

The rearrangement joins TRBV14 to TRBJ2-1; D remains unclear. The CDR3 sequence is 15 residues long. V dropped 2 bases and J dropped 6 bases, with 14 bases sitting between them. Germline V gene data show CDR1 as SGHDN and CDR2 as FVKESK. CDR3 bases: TGTGCCAGCAGCCAAATCATGGGTGCGGTCAATGAGCAGTTCTTC. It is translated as CASSQIMGAVNEQFF.

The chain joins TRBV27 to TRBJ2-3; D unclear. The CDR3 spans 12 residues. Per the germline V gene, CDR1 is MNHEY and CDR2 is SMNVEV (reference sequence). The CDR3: CLKHNLTDTQYF. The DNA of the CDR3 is TGTCTAAAGCATAATCTCACAGATACGCAGTATTTT.

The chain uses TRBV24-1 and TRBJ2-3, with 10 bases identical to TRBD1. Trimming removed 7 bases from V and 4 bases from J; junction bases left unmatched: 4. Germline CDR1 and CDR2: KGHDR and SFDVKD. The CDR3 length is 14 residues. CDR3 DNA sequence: TGTGCCACCAGCGGCGACAGGGGGCCAGATACGCAGTATTTT. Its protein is CATSGDRGPDTQYF.

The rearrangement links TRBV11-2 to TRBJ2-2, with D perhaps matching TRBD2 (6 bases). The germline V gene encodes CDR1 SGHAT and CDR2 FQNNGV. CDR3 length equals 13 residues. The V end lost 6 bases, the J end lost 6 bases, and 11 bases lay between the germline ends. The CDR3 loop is CASRLASPGELFF. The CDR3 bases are TGTGCCAGCAGACTAGCTTCCCCCGGGGAGCTGTTTTTT. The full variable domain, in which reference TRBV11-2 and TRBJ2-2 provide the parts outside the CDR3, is EAGVAQSPRYKIIEKRQSVAFWCNPISGHATLYWYQQILGQGPKLLIQFQNNGVVDDSQLPKDRFSAERLKGVDSTLKIQPAKLEDSAVYLCASRLASPGELFFGEGSRLTVL.

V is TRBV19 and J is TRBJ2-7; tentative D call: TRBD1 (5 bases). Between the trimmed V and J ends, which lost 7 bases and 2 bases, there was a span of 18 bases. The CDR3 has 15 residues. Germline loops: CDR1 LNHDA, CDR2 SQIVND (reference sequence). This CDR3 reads CASTRPRVGTYEQYF. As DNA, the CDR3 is TGTGCCAGTACCCGACCCAGGGTTGGGACCTACGAGCAGTACTTC. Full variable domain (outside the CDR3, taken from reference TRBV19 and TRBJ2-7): DGGITQSPKYLFRKEGQNVTLSCEQNLNHDAMYWYRQDPGQGLRLIYYSQIVNDFQKGDIAEGYSVSREKKESFPLTVTSAQKNPTAFYLCASTRPRVGTYEQYFGPGTRLTVT.

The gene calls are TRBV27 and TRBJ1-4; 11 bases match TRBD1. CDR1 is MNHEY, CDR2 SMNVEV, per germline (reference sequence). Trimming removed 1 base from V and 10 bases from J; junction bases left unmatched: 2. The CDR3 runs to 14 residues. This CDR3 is CASSLLGQGGKLFF. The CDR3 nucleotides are TGTGCCAGCAGTTTATTGGGACAGGGGGGAAAACTGTTTTTT.

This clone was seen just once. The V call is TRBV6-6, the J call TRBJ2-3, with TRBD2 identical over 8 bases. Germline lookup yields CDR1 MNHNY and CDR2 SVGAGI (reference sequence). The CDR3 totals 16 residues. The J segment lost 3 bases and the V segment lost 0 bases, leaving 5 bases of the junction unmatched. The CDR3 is CASSYSTSGQTDTQYF. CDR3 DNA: TGTGCCAGCAGTTACTCTACTAGCGGTCAGACAGATACGCAGTATTTT.

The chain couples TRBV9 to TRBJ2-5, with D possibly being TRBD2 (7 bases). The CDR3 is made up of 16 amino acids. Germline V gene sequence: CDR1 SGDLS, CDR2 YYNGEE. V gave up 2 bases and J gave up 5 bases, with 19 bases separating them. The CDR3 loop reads CASSVKGGSTWETQYF. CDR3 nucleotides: TGTGCCAGCAGCGTTAAGGGGGGGAGCACGTGGGAGACCCAGTACTTC.

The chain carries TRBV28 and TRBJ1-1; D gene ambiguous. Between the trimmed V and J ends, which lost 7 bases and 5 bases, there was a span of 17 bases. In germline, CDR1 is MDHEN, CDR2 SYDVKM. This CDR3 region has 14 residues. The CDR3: CASNVPPGRTEAFF. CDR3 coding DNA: TGTGCCAGCAACGTCCCCCCCGGGAGGACTGAAGCTTTCTTT.